This passage covers 30 T cell receptor beta chains from one sample sequenced in a study of blood T cell repertoires in COVID-19. Assay used: immunoSEQ multiplex PCR; TCRdb lists only in-frame clones, some missing. There are about 100,000 clones in the sample; roughly 81% occur only once, and about 2% lies in the top ten. Sample: peripheral blood. The receptors shown here come from a human donor in a cohort sampled during active COVID-19.

Written as DNA, the CDR3 is TGTGCCAGCAGCAGTCGACAGGAGACTGAAATGAACACTGAAGCTTTCTTT. This codes for CASSSRQETEMNTEAFF. V is TRBV21-1 and J is TRBJ1-1; the table calls TRBD1, which could not be checked here. TRBV21-1 is a recognized pseudogene. This CDR3 is 17 amino acids long.

The chain recombines TRBV5-1 with TRBJ1-6; TRBD1 aligns across 9 bases. Looked up from germline, CDR1 is SGHRS and CDR2 is YFSETQ. The V segment lost 4 bases and the J segment 0 bases; nucleotides outside the gene matches: 5. This CDR3 is built from 17 residues. In DNA, the CDR3 is TGCGCCAGCAGCACAGGACAGGGGAGCTCCTATAATTCACCCCTCCACTTT. It is translated as CASSTGQGSSYNSPLHF.

The rearrangement uses TRBV6-4 and TRBJ1-6; no reliable D call. The CDR3 has 13 residues. Trimming shortened V by 2 bases and J by 10 bases, and 9 bases separated the two germline ends. Germline V CDR1 and CDR2: MRHNA, SNTAGT. The CDR3 here is CASSDREGSPLHF. The CDR3 DNA reads TGTGCCAGCAGTGACAGGGAGGGCTCACCCCTCCACTTT.

The V gene is TRBV4-1, the J gene TRBJ1-1; D not certain. The germline CDR1 and CDR2 sequences are MGHRA and YSYEKL. With 2 bases removed from V and 4 bases from J, the gap between germline ends came to 14 bases. The CDR3 covers 15 residues. CDR3 in DNA: TGCGCCAGCAGCCAAATGGCTCGGGGTGTCACTGAAGCTTTCTTT. This translates into CASSQMARGVTEAFF.

The rearrangement links TRBV9 to TRBJ2-2; weak D call: TRBD2 (5 bases). The CDR3 contains 16 residues. The germline V gene has CDR1 SGDLS and CDR2 YYNGEE. With 0 bases removed from V and 6 bases from J, the gap between germline ends came to 15 bases. In DNA form, the CDR3 reads TGTGCCAGCAGCGTAGGATCCAGCGGAAACTCCGGGGAGCTGTTTTTT. Encoded protein: CASSVGSSGNSGELFF. The variable domain in full, with the rest retrieved from reference TRBV9 and TRBJ2-2, is DSGVTQTPKHLITATGQRVTLRCSPRSGDLSVYWYQQSLDQGLQFLIQYYNGEERAKGNILERFSAQQFPDLHSELNLSSLELGDSALYFCASSVGSSGNSGELFFGEGSRLTVL.

The chain carries TRBV28 and TRBJ1-5; 7 nucleotides align to TRBD1. This CDR3 has 16 amino acids. Looked up from germline, CDR1 is MDHEN and CDR2 is SYDVKM. J was trimmed by 2 bases and V by 3 bases; bases with no gene match: 7. For the CDR3, the DNA is TGTGCCAGCAGTTTCTCTACAGGGGTTGGCAATCAGCCCCAGCATTTT. Its protein is CASSFSTGVGNQPQHF. The full variable domain, its missing parts supplied by reference TRBV28 and TRBJ1-5, is DVKVTQSSRYLVKRTGEKVFLECVQDMDHENMFWYRQDPGLGLRLIYFSYDVKMKEKGDIPEGYSVSREKKERFSLILESASTNQTSMYLCASSFSTGVGNQPQHFGDGTRLSIL.

This chain connects TRBV11-2 to TRBJ2-4, with D possibly matching TRBD1 (5 bases). CDR1 is SGHAT, CDR2 FQNNGV, per germline. Trimming left V 1 base short and J 6 bases short, with 16 bases between. The CDR3 is 16 residues long. CDR3 in DNA: TGTGCCAGCAGCTTAGTTTCGCAGGGCATAAGAAACATTCAGTACTTC. Its protein is CASSLVSQGIRNIQYF.

The V and J genes are TRBV6-6 and TRBJ2-3, with D tentatively TRBD1 (6 bases). Germline V lookup: CDR1 MNHNY, CDR2 SVGAGI (reference sequence). The V and J ends lost 6 bases and 3 bases respectively, with 16 bases between them. The CDR3 has 15 amino acids. This CDR3 reads CASSPGTRGTDTQYF. The DNA for the CDR3 is TGTGCCAGCAGCCCCGGGACAAGGGGTACAGATACGCAGTATTTT.

The chain joins TRBV4-3 to TRBJ2-2; unclear D gene. Trimming stripped 3 bases from V and 1 base from J, with 12 bases between. The germline gives CDR1 LGHNA, CDR2 YSLEER. This CDR3 has 16 amino acids. CDR3 residues: CASSQGGVGNTGELFF. CDR3 DNA sequence: TGCGCCAGCAGCCAGGGTGGAGTTGGGAACACCGGGGAGCTGTTTTTT.

This sequence joins TRBV7-3 and TRBJ2-3; tentatively, D is TRBD1 (5 bases). The CDR3 contains 14 residues. V was shortened by 2 bases and J by 4 bases, with 10 bases between the two germline ends. Germline CDR1 reads SGHTA; CDR2 reads FQGTGA. This CDR3 is CASSLWAGPDTQYF. For the CDR3, the DNA is TGTGCCAGCAGCTTATGGGCAGGGCCAGATACGCAGTATTTT.

V usage is TRBV25-1 and J usage is TRBJ2-6; D not resolved. V dropped 2 bases and J dropped 0 bases, with 5 bases sitting between them. The V gene's germline CDR1 is MGHDK and CDR2 SYGVNS. This CDR3 is 15 amino acids long. CDR3 sequence reads: CASSEGHSGANVLTF. CDR3 DNA sequence: TGTGCCAGCAGTGAAGGGCACTCTGGGGCCAACGTCCTGACTTTC.

The chain couples TRBV19 to TRBJ2-3; the D is unclear. The germline V gene encodes CDR1 LNHDA and CDR2 SQIVND (reference sequence). The V gene lost 7 bases and the J gene lost 8 bases, with 7 bases spanning the gap. The CDR3 consists of 10 residues. This chain's CDR3 is CASTPSTQYF. The CDR3 nucleotides are TGTGCCAGTACCCCGAGTACGCAGTATTTT.

The chain couples TRBV18 to TRBJ2-3, with D possibly being TRBD2 (6 bases). Germline CDR1 and CDR2: KGHSH and LQKENI. Trimming cost V 3 bases and J 2 bases, with 15 bases left between them. The CDR3 consists of 16 residues. CDR3 loop: CASSPIQAGNTDTQYF. The CDR3 coding sequence is TGTGCCAGCTCACCGATTCAGGCGGGGAACACAGATACGCAGTATTTT.

V is TRBV6-5 and J is TRBJ2-1; 13 bases fit TRBD2. The CDR3 extends over 14 amino acids. Trimming removed 7 bases from V and 7 bases from J; junction bases left unmatched: 4. CDR1 is MNHEY, CDR2 SVGAGI, per germline. The CDR3 is CASTTSGRGNEQFF. In DNA form, the CDR3 reads TGTGCCAGCACTACTAGCGGGAGGGGGAATGAGCAGTTCTTC.

In its sample, this clone is medium-sized. V and J are TRBV7-9 and TRBJ1-2; D is perhaps TRBD1 (6 bases). The V end was cut by 5 bases, the J end by 0 bases, with 16 bases between. The germline V gene has CDR1 SEHNR and CDR2 FQNEAQ (reference sequence). This CDR3 region has 16 residues. The CDR3 DNA is TGTGCCAGCAGCCCAAACACAGGGCCAGCTAACTATGGCTACACCTTC. Protein: CASSPNTGPANYGYTF.

This chain uses TRBV14 with TRBJ2-5; 8 nucleotides line up with TRBD1. The CDR3 loop spans 16 amino acids. J lost 1 base, V lost 3 bases, and 7 bases had no gene match. Germline loops: CDR1 SGHDN, CDR2 FVKESK. This chain's CDR3 is CASSHRAGTGQETQYF. The CDR3 DNA sequence: TGTGCCAGCAGCCACAGAGCCGGGACAGGCCAAGAGACCCAGTACTTC. The full variable domain, with the rest looked up from reference TRBV14 and TRBJ2-5, is EAGVTQFPSHSVIEKGQTVTLRCDPISGHDNLYWYRRVMGKEIKFLLHFVKESKQDESGMPNNRFLAERTGGTYSTLKVQPAELEDSGVYFCASSHRAGTGQETQYFGPGTRLLVL.

This sequence joins TRBV24-1 and TRBJ2-7; 7 bases map to TRBD2. The CDR3 is made up of 15 amino acids. Germline trimming cut 2 bases from V and 7 bases from J; bases unmatched to any gene: 10. Germline V gene sequence: CDR1 KGHDR, CDR2 SFDVKD. The CDR3 protein is CATSDSAGASGEQYF. The CDR3 nucleotides read TGTGCCACCAGTGATTCTGCGGGAGCGTCGGGTGAGCAGTACTTC.

The J gene is TRBJ1-1, the V gene TRBV6-1, with a tentative D call TRBD1 (5 bases). Germline V CDR1 and CDR2: MNHNS, SASEGT. The CDR3 has 15 amino acids. Deletions cut 0 bases from V and 6 bases from J, with 14 bases between. CDR3 protein: CASSEAARAAPEAFF. CDR3 nucleotides: TGTGCCAGCAGTGAAGCTGCCAGGGCCGCCCCTGAAGCTTTCTTT.

The chain carries TRBV12-3 or TRBV12-4 and TRBJ1-1; D not certain. The CDR3 has 12 residues. V lost 3 bases and J 4 bases, leaving 6 bases between the germline ends. CDR3 nucleotide sequence: TGTGCCAGCAGTTTTGTGCGCACTGAAGCTTTCTTT. Protein sequence: CASSFVRTEAFF.

This chain connects TRBV28 to TRBJ1-6; D is perhaps TRBD1 (5 bases). CDR3 length: 15 residues. Deletions cut 5 bases from V and 7 bases from J, with 15 bases between. In germline, CDR1 is MDHEN, CDR2 SYDVKM. CDR3 amino acids: CASSRVGAQNSPLHF. CDR3 DNA sequence: TGTGCCAGCAGTCGTGTAGGGGCTCAGAATTCACCCCTCCACTTT.

V usage is TRBV7-9 and J usage is TRBJ2-7, with D hard to call. This CDR3 region has 15 residues. Germline CDR1 and CDR2: SEHNR and FQNEAQ (reference sequence). With 1 base removed from V and 3 bases from J, the gap between germline ends came to 13 bases. The CDR3 DNA follows: TGTGCCAGCAGCTTAGAAGGCCAGGTTCTCTACGAGCAGTACTTC. This codes for CASSLEGQVLYEQYF.

The chain carries TRBV11-2 and TRBJ2-5; 12 nucleotides line up with TRBD2. In germline, CDR1 is SGHAT, CDR2 FQNNGV. Unmatched junction bases numbered 13, after V lost 5 bases and J lost 3 bases. The CDR3 is 18 amino acids. The CDR3 DNA is TGTGCCAGCAGCCCGGGACTAGCGGGCTCACTAACCAAAGAGACCCAGTACTTC. Amino acids: CASSPGLAGSLTKETQYF.

The chain uses TRBV19 and TRBJ2-3, with D maybe TRBD2 (5 bases). The CDR3 has 12 amino acids. The germline V gene encodes CDR1 LNHDA and CDR2 SQIVND (reference sequence). The germline V and J ends were trimmed by 6 bases and 6 bases, with 10 bases remaining between them. The CDR3 nucleotides read TGTGCCAGTAGCCCGACGGGGGATACGCAGTATTTT. Translation gives CASSPTGDTQYF.

The genes are TRBV7-2 and TRBJ1-1, with D perhaps TRBD1 (6 bases). This CDR3 has 17 amino acids. Germline V gives CDR1 SGHTA, CDR2 FQGNSA. V was pared by 1 base and J by 6 bases, with 21 bases between. In nucleotides, the CDR3 is TGTGCCAGCAGCTTAGGAGCAGGGGCGCCTTATGGGTCTGAAGCTTTCTTT. Its protein is CASSLGAGAPYGSEAFF.

The chain recombines TRBV12-3 or TRBV12-4 with TRBJ1-5; 8 bases align to TRBD1. J was trimmed by 5 bases and V by 6 bases; bases with no gene match: 3. This CDR3 comprises 13 residues. The CDR3: CASRQQGDQPQHF. CDR3 nucleotides: TGTGCCAGCAGACAACAGGGGGATCAGCCCCAGCATTTT.

The chain carries TRBV28 and TRBJ1-5, with a possible D match to TRBD1 (5 bases). The V end was cut by 7 bases, the J end by 2 bases, with 12 bases between. CDR1 is MDHEN, CDR2 SYDVKM, per germline. The CDR3 is made up of 14 amino acids. The CDR3 sequence is CASTPGGGNQPQHF. The DNA for the CDR3 is TGTGCCAGCACCCCCGGGGGTGGCAATCAGCCCCAGCATTTT.

This chain joins TRBV7-2 and TRBJ2-2; D call uncertain. The CDR3 runs to 16 residues. Trimming removed 2 bases at V and 1 base at J, with 11 bases between. CDR1 and CDR2 (germline): SGHTA, FQGNSA. The CDR3 loop reads CASSLMSLGNTGELFF. Here the CDR3 DNA reads TGTGCCAGCAGCTTAATGTCCCTAGGGAACACCGGGGAGCTGTTTTTT.

A few counts support this clone. V is TRBV18 and J is TRBJ2-7, with D tentatively TRBD2 (5 bases). Germline CDR1 and CDR2: KGHSH and LQKENI. CDR3 length: 14 amino acids. Trimming removed 2 bases at V and 12 bases at J, with 20 bases between. The CDR3 DNA sequence: TGTGCCAGCTCACCAGGGATGTCGGGGTCAAAGCGGTACTTC. It translates to CASSPGMSGSKRYF.

CDR3 in amino acids: CASSLRQWEKLFF. CDR3 nucleotides: TGTGCCAGCAGTTTACGACAATGGGAAAAACTGTTTTTT. This sequence joins TRBV28 and TRBJ1-4; the D is unclear. The germline gives CDR1 MDHEN, CDR2 SYDVKM. The CDR3 loop spans 13 amino acids. V was clipped by 2 bases and J by 8 bases, with 9 bases between them.

The chain combines TRBV6-1 with TRBJ1-2; no reliable D call. The CDR3 sequence is 16 residues long. Germline V CDR1 and CDR2: MNHNS, SASEGT. Between the trimmed V and J ends, which lost 2 bases and 4 bases, there was a span of 17 bases. In DNA form, the CDR3 reads TGTGCCAGCAGTGAATGGGTCGGCGGACTGAGCTATGGCTACACCTTC. Protein product: CASSEWVGGLSYGYTF.